This T cell receptor (beta chain) comes out of a study of cytomegalovirus exposure and HLA in healthy donors. There are 15 residues in the CDR3. V lost 0 bases to trimming and J lost 5 bases, with 14 bases between them. Looked up from germline, CDR1 is LGHNA and CDR2 is YNFKEQ. Both 60 Vbeta primers and 13 Jbeta primers went into the PCR. The repertoire was sequenced with immunoSEQ multiplex PCR; TCRdb's copy has only in-frame clones and lacks some. Reported are approximately 27,000 clones; the ten largest clones contain 0.7% to 0.75%. The source of this sequence is a man aged 25-45 years in good health and CMV-seronegative. The chain recombines TRBV4-2 with TRBJ2-7; weak D call: TRBD1 (8 bases). Sequencing was done on a sample of PBMCs. CDR3: CASSQEHRGGDEQYF. CDR3 bases: TGTGCCAGCAGCCAAGAGCACAGGGGGGGGGACGAGCAGTACTTC.